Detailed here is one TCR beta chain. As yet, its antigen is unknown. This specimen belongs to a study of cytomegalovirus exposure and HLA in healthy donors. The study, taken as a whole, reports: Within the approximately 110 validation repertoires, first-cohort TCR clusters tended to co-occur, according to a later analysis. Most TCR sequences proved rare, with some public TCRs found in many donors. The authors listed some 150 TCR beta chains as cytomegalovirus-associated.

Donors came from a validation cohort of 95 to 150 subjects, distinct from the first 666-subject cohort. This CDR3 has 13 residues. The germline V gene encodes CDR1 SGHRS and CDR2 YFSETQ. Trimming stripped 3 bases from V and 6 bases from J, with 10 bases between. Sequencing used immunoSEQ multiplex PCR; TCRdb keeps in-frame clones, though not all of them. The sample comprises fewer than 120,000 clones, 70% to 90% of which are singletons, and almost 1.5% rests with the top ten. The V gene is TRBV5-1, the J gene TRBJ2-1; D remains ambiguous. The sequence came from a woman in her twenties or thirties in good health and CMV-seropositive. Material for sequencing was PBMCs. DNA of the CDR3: TGCGCCAGCAGCTCCCTGCAGGCCAATGAGCAGTTCTTC. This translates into CASSSLQANEQFF. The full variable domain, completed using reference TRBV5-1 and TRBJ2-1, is KAGVTQTPRYLIKTRGQQVTLSCSPISGHRSVSWYQQTPGQGLQFLFEYFSETQRNKGNFPGRFSGRQFSNSRSEMNVSTLELGDSALYLCASSSLQANEQFFGPGTRLTVL.